This T cell receptor beta chain is drawn from a study of blood T cell repertoires in COVID-19 (TCRdb year 2020). Describing the broader study: Samples from collaborators originated in the United States, Italy and Spain and spanned both the acute and convalescent phases of COVID-19. The material from the prospective study consisted of cDNA or gDNA derived from T cells, B-cell-depleted T cells, or PBMCs. Subjects who had been exposed to COVID-19, were actively infected with it, or had recovered from it provided the deeply sampled blood TCRbeta repertoires that made up the dataset. The repertoires were released in a freely available public database intended as a resource for research on the immune response to SARS-CoV-2. The samples were drawn from the first 160 participants of the ongoing ImmuneRACE study and from some 1,300 subjects provided by 6 global collaborators. A de-identified subject ID, COVID-19 status, age in years and sex were almost always included in the sample metadata. Where HLA class I and class II types were available, the types were taken from metadata supplied by the sample provider, not from assay-based typing. On the study overall, not on this receptor specifically: Clinical and demographic metadata were provided uncurated, with the amount varying by source and participant.

Each collaborating institution followed its own protocols to collect whole blood in K2EDTA tubes. For TCRbeta analysis, collaborator samples were shipped as frozen whole blood, as isolated PBMCs, or as DNA extracted from either sample type. About this clone: The clone's antigen remains unknown. Per-base quality was not reported, and no clone a single base away is much larger than it.

TCRbeta CDR3 regions were amplified from genomic DNA using the immunoSEQ Assay, a bias-controlled multiplex PCR. The source study handled its data this way. The number of nucleated cells in each sample was estimated by amplification of reference gene primers within the assay. Sequence reads were collapsed and filtered to measure the absolute abundance of every unique TCRbeta CDR3 rearrangement. For each sample, productive Simpson clonality was calculated as the square root of Simpson's diversity index across productive rearrangements. This is the immuneACCESS table as TCRdb keeps it, with only in-frame sequences that have V and J called. A part of the clones is gone; compared with another copy, unresolved V genes explain less than half, and the rest is unexplained. The V and J calls and clone size are taken from that table; D and trimming were inferred from the DNA. The sample contains about 140,000 clones, more than 70% of them found a single time. The top ten constitute over 9.5% of the sample.

CDR1 and CDR2 were assigned from the germline V gene as SGDLS and YYNGEE. There are 12 amino acids in the CDR3, from cysteine to phenylalanine inclusive. Just the 36-base CDR3 DNA is kept, in frame starting at base 1. Trimming at the junction amounts to 4 bases on V and 3 bases on J, and the germline ends lie 7 bases apart. The sequence joins TRBV9 to TRBJ1-1; no D segment can be confidently identified. Input material: peripheral blood. The clonotype was recovered from a man aged 50 to 59 with active or convalescent COVID-19. The CDR3 reads CASSRGDTEAFF. The DNA sequence reads TGTGCCAGCAGCCGCGGGGACACTGAAGCTTTCTTT.